Below are 20 T cell receptor beta chains sequenced from a single sample in a study of T cell changes during pregnancy in multiple sclerosis. Measured with immunoSEQ multiplex PCR; TCRdb has only the in-frame clones, and not every one. The sample includes 50,000 to 60,000 clones, about nine tenths of them seen just once. Source: peripheral blood, taken in the first trimester of pregnancy. These receptors originate from a female donor in good health, enrolled as a control in a pregnancy study.

J is TRBJ2-6 and V is TRBV27, with unresolved D. The V gene lost 3 bases and the J gene lost 0 bases, with 3 bases spanning the gap. The CDR3 is made up of 14 amino acids. Germline CDR1 is MNHEY and CDR2 is SMNVEV (reference sequence). CDR3 DNA: TGTGCCAGCAGTTTTAGCTCTGGGGCCAACGTCCTGACTTTC. Protein: CASSFSSGANVLTF.

The chain carries TRBV25-1 and TRBJ1-2; no reliable D call. The V end was cut by 8 bases, the J end by 3 bases, with 19 bases between. Germline loops: CDR1 MGHDK, CDR2 SYGVNS. The CDR3 totals 15 residues. In DNA form, the CDR3 reads TGTGCCAGCTCACCCGTGGGAGTTTTCGACTATGGCTACACCTTC. It translates to CASSPVGVFDYGYTF.

The V and J genes are TRBV7-2 and TRBJ2-7; perhaps TRBD2 as D (6 bases). V was pared by 5 bases and J by 3 bases, with 11 bases between. The CDR3 consists of 13 residues. Germline loops: CDR1 SGHTA, CDR2 FQGNSA. CDR3 nucleotides: TGTGCCAGCAGCCCGCGGGACGGCTACGAGCAGTACTTC. This codes for CASSPRDGYEQYF.

The V call is TRBV27, the J call TRBJ2-5, with 9 bases aligning to TRBD1. Trimming removed 6 bases from V and 4 bases from J; junction bases left unmatched: 6. The germline gives CDR1 MNHEY, CDR2 SMNVEV (reference sequence). This CDR3 has 14 residues. This chain's CDR3 is CASSQGQGRETQYF. CDR3 nucleotide sequence: TGTGCCAGCAGCCAAGGACAGGGGAGAGAGACCCAGTACTTC.

V usage is TRBV30 and J usage is TRBJ1-6; TRBD1 matches at 9 bases. This CDR3 contains 14 residues. V trimming: 0 bases; J trimming: 8 bases; junction bases outside the gene matches: 2. Germline V lookup: CDR1 GTSNPN, CDR2 SVGIG (reference sequence). The CDR3 is CAWSVRQGDSPLHF. In DNA, the CDR3 is TGTGCCTGGAGTGTACGACAGGGGGATTCACCCCTCCACTTT.

The CDR3 DNA follows: TGTGCCATCCGAGGAGGGGCTGGTAATTCACCCCTCCACTTT. It encodes CAIRGGAGNSPLHF. This chain joins TRBV6-1 and TRBJ1-6, with TRBD1 as a possible D gene (5 bases). Trimming shortened V by 10 bases and J by 6 bases, and 16 bases separated the two germline ends. The CDR3 totals 14 residues. Germline-derived CDR1 and CDR2 are MNHNS and SASEGT.

This chain connects TRBV12-5 to TRBJ2-7, with no clear D. The germline CDR1 and CDR2 sequences are LGHNT and FRNRAP. Deletions cut 5 bases from V and 5 bases from J, with 28 bases between. This CDR3 has 18 residues. CDR3 sequence reads: CASGPNRVQTHGFNEQYF. CDR3 sequence (DNA): TGTGCTAGTGGTCCAAACCGGGTCCAGACCCATGGTTTCAACGAGCAGTACTTC.

The chain links TRBV27 to TRBJ2-7; 10 bases are a match to TRBD1. Per the germline V gene, CDR1 is MNHEY and CDR2 is SMNVEV (reference sequence). Trimming took 6 bases from V and 4 from J; bases not matched to a gene: 6. This CDR3 spans 14 amino acids. For the CDR3, the DNA is TGTGCCAGCAGCAATCGACAGGGGGCGTACGAGCAGTACTTC. It translates to CASSNRQGAYEQYF.

This rearrangement joins TRBV28 to TRBJ1-2; 7 bases align to TRBD1. Germline-derived CDR1 and CDR2 are MDHEN and SYDVKM. The CDR3 is 14 residues long. The V and J ends lost 6 bases and 6 bases, in that order; junction bases with no gene match: 10. The CDR3 nucleotides read TGTGCCAGCAGACCGGTAGGCAGGGGGGATGGCTACACCTTC. It yields the protein CASRPVGRGDGYTF.

The chain carries TRBV27 and TRBJ2-1; TRBD1 matches at 8 bases. The CDR3 is 12 residues long. J gave up 7 bases and V 5 bases, and 1 base lay outside the gene matches. Germline-derived CDR1 and CDR2 are MNHEY and SMNVEV (reference sequence). The CDR3 region is CASSRTGNEQFF. CDR3 DNA: TGTGCCAGCAGTAGGACAGGGAATGAGCAGTTCTTC.

The chain uses TRBV27 and TRBJ2-1, with 14 bases lining up with TRBD2. The CDR3 sequence is 17 residues long. J gave up 9 bases and V 5 bases, and 12 bases lay outside the gene matches. The germline V gene encodes CDR1 MNHEY and CDR2 SMNVEV (reference sequence). The CDR3 sequence is CASSLMGGLAGDFEQFF. In nucleotides, the CDR3 is TGTGCCAGCAGTCTCATGGGGGGACTAGCGGGAGACTTTGAGCAGTTCTTC.

The V and J genes are TRBV6-5 and TRBJ1-1; tentative D call: TRBD1 (5 bases). This CDR3 comprises 13 residues. V dropped 6 bases and J dropped 6 bases, with 14 bases sitting between them. CDR1 is MNHEY and CDR2 is SVGAGI in the germline V gene. The CDR3 reads CASRMGGLPEAFF. The CDR3 coding sequence is TGTGCCAGCAGAATGGGGGGGTTACCTGAAGCTTTCTTT.

V usage is TRBV5-1 and J usage is TRBJ2-1, with TRBD2 as a possible D gene (6 bases). Looked up from germline, CDR1 is SGHRS and CDR2 is YFSETQ. The CDR3 has 15 residues. Trimming shortened V by 6 bases and J by 3 bases, and 16 bases separated the two germline ends. DNA of the CDR3: TGCGCCAGCACCCTAGTCACTAGCTTCTACAATGAGCAGTTCTTC. It codes for CASTLVTSFYNEQFF.

This sequence joins TRBV28 and TRBJ2-2; a possible D gene is TRBD2 (6 bases). The germline V gene has CDR1 MDHEN and CDR2 SYDVKM. V was cut by 3 bases and J by 13 bases, with 9 bases left in between. The CDR3 covers 11 residues. The CDR3 DNA follows: TGTGCCAGCAGTTTGGGGGGTACGCTGTTTTTT. Translated, it gives CASSLGGTLFF.

The V and J genes are TRBV7-9 and TRBJ1-1; 8 bases agree with TRBD1. V gave up 4 bases and J gave up 1 base; unmatched junction bases: 2. Germline CDR1 SEHNR, CDR2 FQNEAQ (reference sequence). The CDR3 loop spans 14 amino acids. CDR3 residues: CASSSGQGNTEAFF. DNA of the CDR3: TGTGCCAGCAGCTCCGGACAGGGGAACACTGAAGCTTTCTTT.

This chain connects TRBV28 to TRBJ1-2, with 7 nucleotides matching TRBD1. The CDR3 has 13 amino acids. V lost 5 bases and J lost 4; bases outside the gene matches: 4. Germline lookup yields CDR1 MDHEN and CDR2 SYDVKM. CDR3 loop: CASSPDRAYGYTF. For the CDR3, the DNA is TGTGCCAGCAGTCCCGACAGGGCCTATGGCTACACCTTC.

V is TRBV5-1 and J is TRBJ2-1, with D unresolved. Deletions cut 0 bases from V and 0 bases from J, with 7 bases between. Per the germline V gene, CDR1 is SGHRS and CDR2 is YFSETQ. The CDR3 covers 15 residues. CDR3 sequence: CASSLGSSSYNEQFF. DNA for the CDR3: TGCGCCAGCAGCTTGGGCTCGAGCTCCTACAATGAGCAGTTCTTC. The whole variable domain, filled in from reference TRBV5-1 and TRBJ2-1, reads KAGVTQTPRYLIKTRGQQVTLSCSPISGHRSVSWYQQTPGQGLQFLFEYFSETQRNKGNFPGRFSGRQFSNSRSEMNVSTLELGDSALYLCASSLGSSSYNEQFFGPGTRLTVL.

The chain combines TRBV7-3 with TRBJ2-5; 11 bases are shared with TRBD2. Germline CDR1 reads SGHTA; CDR2 reads FQGTGA. Trimming removed 6 bases from V and 4 bases from J; junction bases left unmatched: 7. The CDR3 contains 15 residues. For the CDR3, the DNA is TGTGCCAGCAGTTTAGCGGGGGGGCAAGGAGAGACCCAGTACTTC. Amino acid sequence: CASSLAGGQGETQYF.

The chain carries TRBV29-1 and TRBJ2-5; 7 positions match TRBD2. J lost 5 bases, V lost 0 bases, and 6 bases had no gene match. This CDR3 has 14 residues. The germline CDR1 and CDR2 sequences are SQVTM and ANQGSEA. CDR3 protein: CSVEESAGRETQYF. The CDR3 nucleotides read TGCAGCGTTGAAGAATCAGCGGGGAGGGAGACCCAGTACTTC.

The genes are TRBV6-5 and TRBJ1-1; D is unresolved. CDR1 is MNHEY, CDR2 SVGAGI, per germline. V lost 6 bases and J 4 bases, leaving 18 bases between the germline ends. The CDR3 runs 15 residues. As DNA, the CDR3 is TGTGCCAGCAGCCCAGGACCGGGCGCGGGCACTGAAGCTTTCTTT. Encoded protein: CASSPGPGAGTEAFF.